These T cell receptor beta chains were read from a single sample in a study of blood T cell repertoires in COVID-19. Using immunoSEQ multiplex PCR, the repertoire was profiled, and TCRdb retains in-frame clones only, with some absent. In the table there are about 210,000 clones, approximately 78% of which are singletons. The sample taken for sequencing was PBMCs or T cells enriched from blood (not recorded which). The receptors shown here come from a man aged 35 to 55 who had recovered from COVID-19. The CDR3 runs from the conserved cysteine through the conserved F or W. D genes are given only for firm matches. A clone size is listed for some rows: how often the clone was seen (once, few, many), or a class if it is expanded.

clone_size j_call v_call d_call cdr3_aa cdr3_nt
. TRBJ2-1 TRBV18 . CASSATGRYNEQFF TGTGCCAGCTCGGCGACAGGGAGGTACAATGAGCAGTTCTTC
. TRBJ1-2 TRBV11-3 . CASSLKDGGPPWGYTF TGTGCCAGCAGCTTAAAGGATGGAGGGCCCCCTTGGGGCTACACCTTC
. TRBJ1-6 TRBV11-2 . CASSSPLNSPLHF TGTGCCAGCAGCTCACCACTCAATTCACCCCTCCACTTT
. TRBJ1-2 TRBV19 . CASSIDRKGANYGYTF TGTGCCAGTAGTATAGATCGAAAAGGGGCCAACTATGGCTACACCTTC
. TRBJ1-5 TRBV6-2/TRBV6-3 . CASSYPATAFNQPQHF TGTGCCAGCAGTTACCCCGCGACAGCCTTCAATCAGCCCCAGCATTTT
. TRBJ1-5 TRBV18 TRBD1 CASSPNSGQDYFIGQPQHF TGTGCCAGCTCACCAAACTCCGGACAGGATTATTTTATCGGTCAGCCCCAGCATTTT
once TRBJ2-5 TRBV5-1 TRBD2 CASSITTSGGGETQYF TGCGCCAGCAGCATAACAACTAGCGGGGGCGGGGAGACCCAGTACTTC
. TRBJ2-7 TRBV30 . CAWSMGHLNSYEQYF TGTGCCTGGAGTATGGGACATCTTAACTCCTACGAGCAGTACTTC
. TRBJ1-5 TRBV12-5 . CASGARVTQPQHF TGTGCTAGTGGTGCCAGGGTAACTCAGCCCCAGCATTTT
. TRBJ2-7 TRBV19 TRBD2 CASSMGGSQAYEQYF TGTGCCAGTAGTATGGGCGGGAGCCAAGCCTACGAGCAGTACTTC
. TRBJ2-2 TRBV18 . CASSASRGNTGELFF TGTGCCAGCTCGGCTAGCAGGGGGAACACCGGGGAGCTGTTTTTT
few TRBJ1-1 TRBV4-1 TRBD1 CASSQWTGRGTEAFF TGCGCCAGCAGCCAGTGGACAGGACGGGGAACTGAAGCTTTCTTT
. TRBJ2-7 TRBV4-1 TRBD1 CASSHQGGQGYEQYF TGCGCCAGCAGCCACCAGGGCGGACAGGGCTACGAGCAGTACTTC
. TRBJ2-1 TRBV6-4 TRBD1 CASSEVGTATYNEQFF TGTGCCAGCAGTGAGGTGGGGACAGCCACCTACAATGAGCAGTTCTTC
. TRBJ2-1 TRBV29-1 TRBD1 CSVVNRGLGKGNYNEQFF TGCAGCGTTGTTAACAGGGGGTTAGGTAAAGGCAACTACAATGAGCAGTTCTTC
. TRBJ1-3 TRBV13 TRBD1 CASSSIGQGGGNTIYF TGTGCCAGCAGCTCAATCGGACAGGGAGGTGGAAACACCATATATTTT
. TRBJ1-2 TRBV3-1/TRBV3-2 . CASSQVSTVRGNYGYTF TGTGCCAGCAGCCAAGTTTCGACGGTCCGAGGAAACTATGGCTACACCTTC
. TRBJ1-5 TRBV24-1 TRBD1 CATRNHSGQMGNQPQHF TGTGCCACCAGGAACCATTCGGGACAGATGGGCAATCAGCCCCAGCATTTT
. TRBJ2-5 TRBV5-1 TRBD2 CASSVPGGGETQYF TGCGCCAGCAGCGTCCCGGGCGGGGGAGAGACCCAGTACTTC
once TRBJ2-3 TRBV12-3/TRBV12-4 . CASRTGTDTQYF TGTGCCAGCAGGACAGGCACAGATACGCAGTATTTT
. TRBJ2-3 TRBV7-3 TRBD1 CASSLMGTVASTDTQYF TGTGCCAGCAGCTTAATGGGGACAGTCGCTAGCACAGATACGCAGTATTTT
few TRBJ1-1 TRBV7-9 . CASSLTEAFF TGTGCCAGCAGCCTTACTGAAGCTTTCTTT
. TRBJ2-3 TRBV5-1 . CASSLVASRTDTQYF TGCGCCAGCAGCTTGGTAGCGTCCCGCACAGATACGCAGTATTTT
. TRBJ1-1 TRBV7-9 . CASSRNPGAEAFF TGTGCCAGCAGCCGTAACCCGGGGGCTGAAGCTTTCTTT
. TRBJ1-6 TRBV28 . CAVHGGEDNSPLHF TGTGCCGTACACGGTGGAGAAGATAATTCACCCCTCCACTTT
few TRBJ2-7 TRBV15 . CATKTQRAYTYEQYF TGTGCCACGAAAACCCAGAGGGCCTATACCTACGAGCAGTACTTC
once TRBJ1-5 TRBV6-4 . CASRLDPYSNQPQHF TGTGCCAGCCGTCTAGACCCTTATAGCAATCAGCCCCAGCATTTT
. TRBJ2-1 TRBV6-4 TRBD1 CARWTGHYNEQFF TGTGCCAGATGGACAGGCCACTACAATGAGCAGTTCTTC